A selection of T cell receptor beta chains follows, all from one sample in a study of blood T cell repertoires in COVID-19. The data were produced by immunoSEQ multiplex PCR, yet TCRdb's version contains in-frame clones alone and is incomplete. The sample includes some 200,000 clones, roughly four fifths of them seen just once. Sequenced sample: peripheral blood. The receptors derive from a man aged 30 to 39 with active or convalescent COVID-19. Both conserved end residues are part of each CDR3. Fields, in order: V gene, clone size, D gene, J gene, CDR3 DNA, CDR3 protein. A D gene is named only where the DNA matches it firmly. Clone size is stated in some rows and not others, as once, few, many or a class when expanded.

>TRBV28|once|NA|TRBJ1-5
TGTGCCAGCAGTTCCGTCCCGGGACACGGAACCCTCCAGCATTTT
CASSSVPGHGTLQHF
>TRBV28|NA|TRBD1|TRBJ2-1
TGTGCCAGCAGCCCCGCAGGGGGCTCCTACAATGAGCAGTTCTTC
CASSPAGGSYNEQFF
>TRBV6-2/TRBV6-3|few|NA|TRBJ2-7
TGTGCCAGCAGTTACTCGAGTAGTTGGACATACTACGAGCAGTACTTC
CASSYSSSWTYYEQYF
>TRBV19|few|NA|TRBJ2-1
TGTGCCAGTAGTATCTTTCCCGCGTCGGCTAGCAATGATGAGCAGTTCTTC
CASSIFPASASNDEQFF
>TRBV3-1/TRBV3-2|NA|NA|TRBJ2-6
TGTGCCAGCAGCCAAGATCCCAGGGTATCCCTCTCTGGGGCCAACGTCCTGACTTTC
CASSQDPRVSLSGANVLTF
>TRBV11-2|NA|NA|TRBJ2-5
TGTGCCAGCAGTCCGGGACTCTTTCGAGAGACCCAGTACTTC
CASSPGLFRETQYF
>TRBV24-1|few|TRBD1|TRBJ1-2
TGTGCCACCAGTGATCGAGCCGGGACAGGGGCTAACTATGGCTACACCTTC
CATSDRAGTGANYGYTF
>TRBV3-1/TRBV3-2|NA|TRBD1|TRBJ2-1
TGTGCCAGCAGCCAGACAGGGGGCAGAGGCAATGAGCAGTTCTTC
CASSQTGGRGNEQFF
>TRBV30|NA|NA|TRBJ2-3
TGTGCCTGGAGTGTAGTAACAGGCACAGATACGCAGTATTTT
CAWSVVTGTDTQYF
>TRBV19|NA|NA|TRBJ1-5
TGTGCCACCGGCTGGGCAGCATCAGATCAGCCCCAGCATTTT
CATGWAASDQPQHF
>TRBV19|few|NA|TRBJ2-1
TGTGCCAGTAGTATGGGACTTTTAAATGAGCAGTTCTTC
CASSMGLLNEQFF
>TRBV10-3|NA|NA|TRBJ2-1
TGTGCCATCGGGCGGGGATCGGATGAGCAGTTCTTC
CAIGRGSDEQFF
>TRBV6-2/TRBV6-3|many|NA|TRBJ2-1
TGTGCCAGCAGCCGCGGGACGTCGAATGAGCAGTTCTTC
CASSRGTSNEQFF
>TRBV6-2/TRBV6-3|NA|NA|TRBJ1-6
TGTGCCAGCAGTTGGAGGGGCCCGAGCTCCTATAATTCACCCCTCCACTTT
CASSWRGPSSYNSPLHF
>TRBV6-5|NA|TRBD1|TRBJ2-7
TGTGCCAGCAGTTGGACAGGGGAGAACGAGCAGTACTTC
CASSWTGENEQYF
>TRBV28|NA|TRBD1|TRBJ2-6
TGTGCCAGCAGTCCAGGGGGCGCATCTGGGGCCAACGTCCTGACTTTC
CASSPGGASGANVLTF